This T cell receptor beta chain is from a study of blood T cell repertoires in COVID-19. About the study: Sources were T cells, B-cell-depleted T cells, or PBMCs; the material itself was cDNA or gDNA.

CDR3 size: 14 residues. V lost 4 bases to trimming and J lost 2 bases, with 12 bases between them. CDR1 is SGHRS, CDR2 YFSETQ, per germline. Regarding this clone: The same CDR3 is also encoded by other DNA sequences in this sample.

TCRdb's copy holds only in-frame clones and misses some; the assay was immunoSEQ multiplex PCR. The table includes under 500,000 clones, more than 85% detected once. Sequenced: peripheral blood. This chain links TRBV5-1 with TRBJ1-2, with a tentative D call TRBD1 (6 bases). This receptor was taken from a woman aged 25 to 39 with acute or convalescent COVID-19. The CDR3 DNA sequence: TGCGCCAGCAGCCCTGGACAGACAAACTATGGCTACACCTTC. Translating gives CASSPGQTNYGYTF.